This is a list of T cell receptor beta chains from one sample in a study of cytomegalovirus exposure and HLA in healthy donors. Assay used: immunoSEQ multiplex PCR; TCRdb lists only in-frame clones, some missing. The sample has about 100,000 clones, roughly 85% seen once. Specimen: PBMCs. Source of these receptors: a man aged 35-49 years in good health and CMV-seronegative. CDR3s include the opening cysteine and the closing phenylalanine or tryptophan. D genes are given only for firm matches. Expanded clones are given a class, and other clones once, few, many or no size at all.

V	J	D	size	CDR3	DNA
TRBV18	TRBJ1-1	TRBD1	few	CASSHDTGERTEAFF	TGTGCCAGCTCACACGACACAGGGGAGCGGACTGAAGCTTTCTTT
TRBV19	TRBJ2-5	TRBD2	-	CASSTGLAGARGETQYF	TGTGCCAGTAGTACCGGACTAGCGGGGGCCAGGGGGGAGACCCAGTACTTC
TRBV7-3	TRBJ2-7	-	-	CASSSPGGLYEQYF	TGTGCCAGCAGCTCCCCCGGAGGCCTCTACGAGCAGTACTTC
TRBV21-1	TRBJ1-4	-	-	CASSKWLRGAGTNEKLFF	TGTGCCAGCAGCAAATGGCTCAGGGGGGCTGGAACTAATGAAAAACTGTTTTTT
TRBV7-2	TRBJ1-2	-	once	CASSLNAQGYYGYTF	TGTGCCAGCAGCTTGAACGCACAGGGATACTATGGCTACACCTTC
TRBV19	TRBJ2-5	TRBD1	-	CASSLGQGQETQYF	TGTGCCAGTAGTTTAGGACAGGGCCAAGAGACCCAGTACTTC
TRBV5-4	TRBJ2-7	-	-	CASSLGGDDEQYF	TGTGCCAGCAGCTTGGGCGGGGACGACGAGCAGTACTTC
TRBV11-2	TRBJ1-1	TRBD1	-	CASSYWDRRKMNAEAFF	TGTGCCAGCAGCTATTGGGACAGACGGAAGATGAACGCTGAAGCTTTCTTT
TRBV6-5	TRBJ1-1	-	-	CASSYSQGNTEAFF	TGTGCCAGCAGTTACTCACAGGGGAACACTGAAGCTTTCTTT
TRBV11-3	TRBJ2-2	TRBD1	-	CASSSQQGAPTGELFF	TGTGCCAGCAGCTCTCAACAGGGGGCGCCTACCGGGGAGCTGTTTTTT
TRBV5-1	TRBJ2-1	-	-	CASRGRPYNEQFF	TGCGCAAGTAGGGGGAGACCCTACAATGAGCAGTTCTTC
TRBV7-6	TRBJ2-3	-	-	CASSPPLTGTSTDTQYF	TGTGCCAGCAGCCCGCCGCTGACAGGTACTAGCACAGATACGCAGTATTTT
TRBV18	TRBJ2-3	-	-	CASSPLAGAADTQYF	TGTGCCAGCTCACCACTTGCGGGGGCAGCAGATACGCAGTATTTT
TRBV27	TRBJ1-2	-	-	CASSLSLGAGYTF	TGTGCCAGCAGTTTATCGCTGGGCGCCGGCTACACCTTC
TRBV28	TRBJ2-2	TRBD1	-	CAAGQGRGTGELFF	TGTGCCGCAGGACAGGGCCGGGGCACCGGGGAGCTGTTTTTT
TRBV5-4	TRBJ1-4	TRBD1	-	CASSVDRGNEKLFF	TGTGCCAGCAGCGTGGACAGGGGGAATGAAAAACTGTTTTTT
TRBV4-3	TRBJ1-6	-	-	CASSQDIHRINSPLHF	TGCGCCAGCAGCCAAGATATTCACAGGATCAATTCACCCCTCCACTTT
TRBV9	TRBJ1-3	TRBD1	-	CASSVEGQGGNTIYF	TGTGCCAGCAGCGTAGAAGGACAGGGGGGGAACACCATATATTTT
TRBV4-1	TRBJ2-1	TRBD2	-	CASSLNPGLPDYNEQFF	TGCGCCAGCAGCCTTAACCCGGGACTACCCGACTACAATGAGCAGTTCTTC
TRBV5-6	TRBJ1-1	TRBD1	-	CASSLERGQGVSEAFF	TGTGCCAGCAGCTTGGAGCGGGGACAGGGAGTTTCTGAAGCTTTCTTT
TRBV9	TRBJ2-5	TRBD2	-	CASSPGVAGWETQYF	TGTGCCAGCAGCCCTGGGGTAGCGGGGTGGGAGACCCAGTACTTC
TRBV6-1	TRBJ2-2	-	once	CASSRGNGELFF	TGTGCCAGCAGTCGGGGGAACGGGGAGCTGTTTTTT
TRBV27	TRBJ1-1	-	-	CASSPGGAYGFNTEAFF	TGTGCCAGCAGTCCTGGGGGGGCATATGGTTTTAACACTGAAGCTTTCTTT
TRBV9	TRBJ2-5	TRBD2	-	CASSDGTSGGSGETQYF	TGTGCCAGCAGCGATGGGACTAGCGGGGGGTCGGGAGAGACCCAGTACTTC
TRBV4-3	TRBJ1-2	-	-	CASSHIEGGPRDYGYTF	TGCGCCAGCAGCCATATAGAGGGAGGGCCCCGGGACTATGGCTACACCTTC
TRBV10-1	TRBJ2-1	TRBD1	-	CASSAYRGYEQFF	TGCGCCAGCAGTGCATACAGGGGATATGAGCAGTTCTTC
TRBV7-3	TRBJ1-1	-	once	CASSPQGLGTEAFF	TGTGCCAGCAGTCCTCAGGGCCTGGGCACTGAAGCTTTCTTT
TRBV5-4	TRBJ2-7	TRBD2	-	CASSLFGTRSEQYF	TGTGCCAGCAGCTTGTTCGGGACTAGAAGCGAGCAGTACTTC
TRBV12-5	TRBJ1-2	-	-	CASGSGARGYTF	TGTGCTAGTGGGTCCGGAGCCCGTGGCTACACCTTC
TRBV15	TRBJ1-3	-	-	CATSRRLDRSSGNTIYF	TGTGCCACCAGCAGACGCCTTGACAGGTCCTCTGGAAACACCATATATTTT
TRBV5-4	TRBJ1-1	TRBD1	-	CASSFRTGGRYTEAFF	TGTGCCAGCAGCTTTAGGACAGGGGGGAGGTACACTGAAGCTTTCTTT
TRBV7-2	TRBJ1-6	TRBD1	-	CASSQGAYSPLHF	TGTGCCAGCAGTCAGGGGGCTTATTCACCCCTCCACTTT
TRBV5-1	TRBJ1-1	-	-	CASSPTVLGAGTEAFF	TGCGCCAGCAGCCCGACGGTGCTAGGGGCTGGGACTGAAGCTTTCTTT
TRBV19	TRBJ2-5	-	-	CASSIFPGQETQYF	TGTGCCAGTAGTATTTTCCCAGGCCAAGAGACCCAGTACTTC
TRBV19	TRBJ1-5	-	-	CASSGAGGQPQHF	TGTGCCAGTAGTGGGGCGGGAGGTCAGCCCCAGCATTTT
TRBV7-6	TRBJ1-2	TRBD1	-	CASSLVPGTDYGYTF	TGTGCCAGCAGCTTAGTCCCCGGGACAGATTACGGCTACACCTTC
TRBV5-1	TRBJ1-1	TRBD1	-	CASRARGGPEAFF	TGCGCCAGCAGGGCCAGAGGGGGCCCTGAAGCTTTCTTT
TRBV11-2	TRBJ2-7	TRBD2	few	CASSLTGGAEQYF	TGTGCCAGCAGCTTAACGGGGGGGGCCGAGCAGTACTTC
TRBV4-1	TRBJ2-1	-	-	CASSQDNYNEQFF	TGCGCCAGCAGCCAAGATAACTACAATGAGCAGTTCTTC
TRBV5-1	TRBJ1-6	TRBD1	-	CASSLMGQGNSPLHF	TGCGCCAGCAGCTTGATGGGACAGGGGAATTCACCCCTCCACTTT
TRBV10-3	TRBJ2-1	TRBD2	-	CAIRVAGVNNEQFF	TGTGCCATCAGGGTAGCGGGGGTGAACAATGAGCAGTTCTTC
TRBV27	TRBJ2-7	TRBD2	once	CASSSRGGAYEQYF	TGTGCCAGCAGTTCCCGCGGGGGGGCCTACGAGCAGTACTTC
TRBV6-1	TRBJ2-5	TRBD1	-	CASSEFGTEGLKETQYF	TGTGCCAGCAGTGAATTCGGGACAGAGGGTCTAAAAGAGACCCAGTACTTC
TRBV14	TRBJ1-6	-	few	CASSRDTRSYNSPLHF	TGTGCCAGCAGCCGAGACACTCGCTCCTATAATTCACCCCTCCACTTT
TRBV30	TRBJ2-2	TRBD1	-	CARDRGLQTTGELFF	TGTGCCCGGGACAGGGGGCTACAAACCACCGGGGAGCTGTTTTTT
TRBV5-6	TRBJ2-3	-	-	CASSRPGGGDTQYF	TGTGCCAGCAGCCGTCCCGGGGGTGGAGATACGCAGTATTTT
TRBV19	TRBJ2-2	-	once	CASSIGQNTGELFF	TGTGCCAGTAGTATAGGTCAGAACACCGGGGAGCTGTTTTTT
TRBV6-1	TRBJ2-5	-	few	CASSEALTGKQETQYF	TGTGCCAGCAGTGAAGCGCTGACAGGCAAACAAGAGACCCAGTACTTC
TRBV5-4	TRBJ2-3	TRBD2	-	CASSPSSGGARDTQYF	TGTGCCAGCAGCCCATCTAGCGGGGGGGCCCGAGATACGCAGTATTTT
TRBV4-1	TRBJ1-2	TRBD1	-	CASSPQVARGGNGYTF	TGCGCCAGCAGCCCTCAGGTGGCAAGAGGGGGCAACGGCTACACCTTC
TRBV2	TRBJ1-3	-	-	CASSGGVGNTIYF	TGTGCCAGCAGCGGGGGGGTTGGAAACACCATATATTTT
TRBV11-3	TRBJ2-3	TRBD2	-	CASSPGTTSGGTDTQYF	TGTGCCAGCAGCCCGGGGACGACTAGCGGGGGAACAGATACGCAGTATTTT
TRBV6-5	TRBJ1-2	-	-	CASKTLAYGYTF	TGTGCCAGCAAAACTCTAGCCTATGGCTACACCTTC
TRBV29-1	TRBJ1-1	TRBD1	few	CSVQTGGNTEAFF	TGCAGCGTGCAGACAGGGGGCAACACTGAAGCTTTCTTT
TRBV10-3	TRBJ1-1	-	-	CAIRAGTDQMNTEAFF	TGTGCCATCAGAGCAGGAACAGACCAAATGAACACTGAAGCTTTCTTT
TRBV4-3	TRBJ2-3	TRBD2	-	CASSPTSGAADTQYF	TGCGCCAGCAGCCCCACTAGCGGGGCGGCTGATACGCAGTATTTT